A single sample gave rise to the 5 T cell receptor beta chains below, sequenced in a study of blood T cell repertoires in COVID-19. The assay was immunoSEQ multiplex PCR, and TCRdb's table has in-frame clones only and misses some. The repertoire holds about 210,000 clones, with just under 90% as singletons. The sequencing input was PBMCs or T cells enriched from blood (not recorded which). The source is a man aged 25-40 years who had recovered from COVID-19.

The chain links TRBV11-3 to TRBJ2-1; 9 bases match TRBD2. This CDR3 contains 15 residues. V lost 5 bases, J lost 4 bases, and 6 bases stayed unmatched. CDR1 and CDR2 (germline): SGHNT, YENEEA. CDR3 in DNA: TGTGCCAGCAGCACCCGACTAGCGGAGTACAATGAGCAGTTCTTC. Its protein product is CASSTRLAEYNEQFF.

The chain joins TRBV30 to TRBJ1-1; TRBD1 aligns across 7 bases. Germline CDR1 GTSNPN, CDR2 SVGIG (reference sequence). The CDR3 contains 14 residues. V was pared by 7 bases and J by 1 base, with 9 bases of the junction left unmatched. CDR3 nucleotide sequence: TGTGCCTTAAACAGGGGCCAGGCGAACACTGAAGCTTTCTTT. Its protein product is CALNRGQANTEAFF.

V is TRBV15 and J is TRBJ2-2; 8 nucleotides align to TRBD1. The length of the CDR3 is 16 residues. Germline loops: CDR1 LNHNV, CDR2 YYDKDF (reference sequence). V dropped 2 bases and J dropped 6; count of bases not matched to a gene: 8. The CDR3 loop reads CATSRTGTGIPGELFF. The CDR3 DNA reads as TGTGCCACCAGCAGAACCGGGACAGGAATCCCCGGGGAGCTGTTTTTT.

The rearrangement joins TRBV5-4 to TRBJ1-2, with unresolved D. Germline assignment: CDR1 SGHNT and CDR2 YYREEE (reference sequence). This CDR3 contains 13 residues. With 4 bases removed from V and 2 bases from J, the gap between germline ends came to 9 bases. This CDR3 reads CASSTDANYGYTF. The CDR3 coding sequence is TGTGCCAGCAGCACAGACGCAAACTATGGCTACACCTTC.

CDR3 bases: TGTGCCAGCAGTCCAATCAAGGGGGACAGGTGGGCGGATAGCAATCAGCCCCAGCATTTT. Protein sequence: CASSPIKGDRWADSNQPQHF. The gene calls are TRBV6-9 and TRBJ1-5; 8 bases match TRBD1. The germline CDR1 and CDR2 sequences are MNHGY and SVAAGI. V was pared by 5 bases and J by 0 bases, with 18 bases of the junction left unmatched. The length of the CDR3 is 20 residues.